A selection of T cell receptor beta chains follows, all from one sample in a study of T-cell reconstitution after alpha-beta-depleted transplantation in children. TCRdb independently ran MiXCR on the PCR reads; one entry per CDR3 protein. This table has about 580,000 distinct CDR3 sequences, about a quarter appearing once. The sequencing used PBMCs, collected before TCRalphabeta/CD19-depleted stem cell transplant. These receptors originate from a boy less than two years old with Wiskott-Aldrich syndrome, due to receive a stem cell transplant. The CDR3 runs from the conserved cysteine through the conserved F or W. A D gene is named only where the DNA matches it firmly. Size values are once, few and many counts, or a class for expanded clones, and some rows have none.

j_call: TRBJ1-5
d_call: .
v_call: TRBV2
clone_size: .
cdr3_aa: CASSERQNSNQPQHF
cdr3_nt: TGTGCCAGCAGTGAACGCCAGAATAGCAATCAGCCCCAGCATTTT

j_call: TRBJ2-7
d_call: TRBD2
v_call: TRBV10-3
clone_size: few
cdr3_aa: CAISETSGSYEQYF
cdr3_nt: TGTGCCATCAGTGAAACTAGCGGGAGTTACGAGCAGTACTTC

j_call: TRBJ2-7
d_call: .
v_call: TRBV10-3
clone_size: .
cdr3_aa: CAISGDSEQYF
cdr3_nt: TGTGCCATCAGTGGGGATTCCGAGCAGTACTTC

j_call: TRBJ1-1
d_call: .
v_call: TRBV20-1
clone_size: few
cdr3_aa: CSARDMRDTEAFF
cdr3_nt: TGCAGTGCTAGAGATATGAGGGACACTGAAGCTTTCTTT

j_call: TRBJ1-1
d_call: TRBD1
v_call: TRBV9
clone_size: once
cdr3_aa: CASSDGTGVTEAFF
cdr3_nt: TGTGCCAGCAGCGACGGAACAGGGGTCACTGAAGCTTTCTTT

j_call: TRBJ2-3
d_call: .
v_call: TRBV6-5
clone_size: .
cdr3_aa: CASSYSTATDTQYF
cdr3_nt: TGTGCCAGCAGTTACTCGACAGCAACAGATACGCAGTATTTT

j_call: TRBJ1-4
d_call: TRBD1
v_call: TRBV20-1
clone_size: .
cdr3_aa: CSATGTEGEKLFF
cdr3_nt: TGCAGTGCGACCGGGACAGAGGGTGAAAAACTGTTTTTT

j_call: TRBJ1-6
d_call: TRBD1
v_call: TRBV27
clone_size: few
cdr3_aa: CASSRDRGYSPLHF
cdr3_nt: TGTGCCAGCAGCCGGGACAGGGGTTATTCACCCCTCCACTTT

j_call: TRBJ2-5
d_call: TRBD2
v_call: TRBV20-1
clone_size: .
cdr3_aa: CSARESGRAQETQYF
cdr3_nt: TGCAGTGCTAGAGAAAGCGGGAGGGCCCAAGAGACCCAGTACTTC

j_call: TRBJ2-2
d_call: .
v_call: TRBV20-1
clone_size: .
cdr3_aa: CSARGGFTGELFF
cdr3_nt: TGCAGTGCTAGAGGGGGGTTCACCGGGGAGCTGTTTTTT

j_call: TRBJ2-1
d_call: .
v_call: TRBV29-1
clone_size: .
cdr3_aa: CSVEGSSYNEQFF
cdr3_nt: TGCAGCGTTGAGGGCAGCTCCTACAATGAGCAGTTCTTC

j_call: TRBJ2-2
d_call: .
v_call: TRBV6-1
clone_size: .
cdr3_aa: CASNPSGGIANTGELFF
cdr3_nt: TGTGCCAGCAACCCGTCAGGCGGGATTGCGAACACCGGGGAGCTGTTTTTT

j_call: TRBJ2-1
d_call: TRBD2
v_call: TRBV5-1
clone_size: few
cdr3_aa: CASTYSGSSYNEQFF
cdr3_nt: TGCGCCAGCACCTATAGCGGGAGCTCCTACAATGAGCAGTTCTTC

j_call: TRBJ2-7
d_call: .
v_call: TRBV5-1
clone_size: few
cdr3_aa: CASSPPDAQQYF
cdr3_nt: TGCGCCAGCAGCCCCCCGGACGCACAGCAGTACTTC

j_call: TRBJ2-1
d_call: .
v_call: TRBV12-3/TRBV12-4
clone_size: once
cdr3_aa: CASNWLVGEQFF
cdr3_nt: TGTGCCAGCAACTGGCTAGTGGGTGAGCAGTTCTTC

j_call: TRBJ2-3
d_call: .
v_call: TRBV12-3/TRBV12-4
clone_size: .
cdr3_aa: CASSLRLTSTDTQYF
cdr3_nt: TGTGCCAGCAGCCTCAGACTCACTAGCACAGATACGCAGTATTTT

j_call: TRBJ2-5
d_call: TRBD2
v_call: TRBV14
clone_size: few
cdr3_aa: CASSRTSYETQYF
cdr3_nt: TGTGCCAGCAGCAGGACTAGTTATGAGACCCAGTACTTC

j_call: TRBJ2-7
d_call: .
v_call: TRBV2
clone_size: few
cdr3_aa: CASMGYEQYF
cdr3_nt: TGTGCCAGCATGGGTTACGAGCAGTACTTC

j_call: TRBJ2-7
d_call: TRBD2
v_call: TRBV7-2
clone_size: few
cdr3_aa: CASSYGLAGVSYEQYF
cdr3_nt: TGTGCCAGCAGCTACGGACTAGCGGGAGTGTCCTACGAGCAGTACTTC

j_call: TRBJ2-7
d_call: TRBD2
v_call: TRBV20-1
clone_size: few
cdr3_aa: CSAASGRRYEQYF
cdr3_nt: TGCAGTGCAGCCTCCGGGAGGAGGTACGAGCAGTACTTC

j_call: TRBJ1-1
d_call: TRBD1
v_call: TRBV5-1
clone_size: .
cdr3_aa: CASSLGLAGGSEAFF
cdr3_nt: TGCGCCAGCAGCTTGGGATTAGCAGGGGGCTCTGAAGCTTTCTTT

j_call: TRBJ2-1
d_call: .
v_call: TRBV3-1
clone_size: .
cdr3_aa: CASSFGLLAFNEQFF
cdr3_nt: TGTGCCAGCAGCTTTGGACTGCTAGCTTTCAATGAGCAGTTCTTC

j_call: TRBJ2-1
d_call: TRBD2
v_call: TRBV20-1
clone_size: .
cdr3_aa: CSALGGGNEQFF
cdr3_nt: TGCAGTGCTCTTGGGGGGGGCAATGAGCAGTTCTTC

j_call: TRBJ1-1
d_call: TRBD1
v_call: TRBV5-1
clone_size: few
cdr3_aa: CASSLGQGAEAFF
cdr3_nt: TGCGCCAGCAGCTTGGGACAGGGGGCTGAAGCTTTCTTT

j_call: TRBJ2-3
d_call: .
v_call: TRBV7-6
clone_size: .
cdr3_aa: CASSVRGLRADTQYF
cdr3_nt: TGTGCCAGCAGCGTGCGGGGCTTACGCGCAGATACGCAGTATTTT

j_call: TRBJ2-7
d_call: TRBD1
v_call: TRBV27
clone_size: .
cdr3_aa: CASKTGAHSYEQYF
cdr3_nt: TGTGCCAGCAAAACAGGGGCACACTCCTACGAGCAGTACTTC

j_call: TRBJ2-2
d_call: .
v_call: TRBV5-1
clone_size: .
cdr3_aa: CASTVGTGPSRELFF
cdr3_nt: TGCGCCAGCACCGTTGGAACAGGACCGTCCCGGGAGCTGTTTTTT

j_call: TRBJ1-2
d_call: .
v_call: TRBV20-1
clone_size: few
cdr3_aa: CSAGSWGGGYTF
cdr3_nt: TGCAGTGCTGGCAGTTGGGGAGGGGGCTACACCTTC

j_call: TRBJ2-2
d_call: .
v_call: TRBV14
clone_size: .
cdr3_aa: CASSQVRTGELFF
cdr3_nt: TGTGCCAGCAGCCAAGTGAGGACCGGGGAGCTGTTTTTT

j_call: TRBJ2-3
d_call: .
v_call: TRBV5-1
clone_size: few
cdr3_aa: CASSLMAGATDTQYF
cdr3_nt: TGCGCCAGCAGCTTGATGGCAGGGGCCACAGATACGCAGTATTTT

j_call: TRBJ2-5
d_call: .
v_call: TRBV20-1
clone_size: few
cdr3_aa: CSASQQGETQYF
cdr3_nt: TGCAGTGCTAGTCAACAGGGCGAGACCCAGTACTTC

j_call: TRBJ1-1
d_call: .
v_call: TRBV5-1
clone_size: .
cdr3_aa: CASTFQGRGTEAFF
cdr3_nt: TGCGCCAGCACCTTCCAGGGAAGAGGCACTGAAGCTTTCTTT

j_call: TRBJ1-5
d_call: .
v_call: TRBV12-3/TRBV12-4
clone_size: .
cdr3_aa: CASSSYIYSNQPQHF
cdr3_nt: TGTGCCAGCAGTTCATACATCTATAGCAATCAGCCCCAGCATTTT

j_call: TRBJ2-3
d_call: .
v_call: TRBV12-3/TRBV12-4
clone_size: few
cdr3_aa: CARQLEGGSTDTQYF
cdr3_nt: TGTGCCAGACAATTAGAGGGGGGGAGCACAGATACGCAGTATTTT

j_call: TRBJ2-2
d_call: .
v_call: TRBV29-1
clone_size: .
cdr3_aa: CSVLPRQGGELFF
cdr3_nt: TGCAGCGTCCTCCCTCGTCAGGGCGGGGAGCTGTTTTTT

j_call: TRBJ2-5
d_call: .
v_call: TRBV20-1
clone_size: once
cdr3_aa: CSARVKFETQYF
cdr3_nt: TGCAGTGCTAGAGTTAAGTTCGAGACCCAGTACTTC

j_call: TRBJ2-6
d_call: .
v_call: TRBV5-1
clone_size: few
cdr3_aa: CASRRGDREGSGANVLTF
cdr3_nt: TGCGCCAGCAGGCGGGGGGACAGGGAGGGTTCTGGGGCCAACGTCCTGACTTTC

j_call: TRBJ2-7
d_call: TRBD1
v_call: TRBV28
clone_size: .
cdr3_aa: CASSAPSGTGLYEQYF
cdr3_nt: TGTGCCAGCAGTGCTCCGTCCGGGACAGGACTCTACGAGCAGTACTTC

j_call: TRBJ2-5
d_call: .
v_call: TRBV24-1
clone_size: .
cdr3_aa: CATSDGHQETQYF
cdr3_nt: TGTGCCACCAGTGATGGTCACCAAGAGACCCAGTACTTC

j_call: TRBJ1-1
d_call: .
v_call: TRBV5-1
clone_size: few
cdr3_aa: CASSLAAHTEAFF
cdr3_nt: TGCGCCAGCAGCTTAGCAGCGCACACTGAAGCTTTCTTT

j_call: TRBJ2-3
d_call: .
v_call: TRBV20-1
clone_size: few
cdr3_aa: CSAGHRSTDTQYF
cdr3_nt: TGCAGTGCTGGACACAGAAGCACAGATACGCAGTATTTT

j_call: TRBJ2-7
d_call: .
v_call: TRBV25-1
clone_size: .
cdr3_aa: CASSESQGRYEQYF
cdr3_nt: TGTGCCAGCAGTGAATCCCAGGGGCGTTACGAGCAGTACTTC